This T cell receptor beta chain appears in the sequencing data of a study of T cell repertoires in cytomegalovirus infection. Study-wide context: Recently identified HLA-C-restricted CMV epitopes were among the peptides used. Carrying CMV and the relevant HLA type showed in public TCR beta signatures.

This clonotype has at least ten counts. Its antigen is undetermined. TCRdb processed the reads anew with MiXCR; each CDR3 protein has one entry. The data hold about half a million distinct CDR3 sequences, with 33% observed a single time. Germline V gives CDR1 SGHTA, CDR2 FQGNSA. Trimming removed 1 base from V and 7 bases from J; junction bases left unmatched: 13. The CDR3 covers 17 residues. The chain couples TRBV7-2 to TRBJ2-3; 8 bases map to TRBD2. The receptor's source is a human donor in good health (CMV status not recorded). Some clones in this sample may be carry-over from other donors' samples. Material: cultured PBMCs, obtained from culture after CMV antigen stimulation. The CDR3 nucleotides read TGTGCCAGCAGCTTAGAAATTTCCGGGAGGGTGGGGAATACGCAGTATTTT. Translated: CASSLEISGRVGNTQYF.